This TCR beta chain appears in the sequencing data of a study of cytotoxic CD8 clonotypes in ibrutinib-treated CLL. Study-level information: Patients attained around 25 partial and 2 complete responses; at median around 68 months, approximately 14 remained remitted while approximately twelve progressed.

TCRdb's table, derived via immunoSEQ multiplex PCR, lists solely in-frame clones and lacks some. The sample contains more than 200,000 clones, 60% to 75% of which appear only once. Cryopreserved PBMCs provided around 1.9 micrograms of genomic DNA for the TCR beta libraries. Comment on this clone: Its antigen is not known.

The study, taken as a whole, reports: Private clonotypes, not public ones, expanded at ibrutinib response.

This CDR3 region has 15 residues. V dropped 0 bases and J dropped 2 bases, with 10 bases sitting between them. CDR1 and CDR2 from the germline V gene are SGDLS and YYNGEE. Sequencing used PBMCs, obtained after 24 months of ibrutinib treatment. The receptor was isolated from a human donor with chronic lymphocytic leukemia. The chain couples TRBV9 to TRBJ2-3, with TRBD1 as a possible D gene (5 bases). The CDR3 region is CASSVGFRDTDTQYF. CDR3 nucleotides: TGTGCCAGCAGCGTAGGTTTCAGGGACACAGATACGCAGTATTTT.